The rows below give T cell receptor beta chains drawn from one sample of a study of tumor-infiltrating lymphocytes in primary liver carcinoma. TCRdb passed the multiplex PCR reads through MiXCR, listing each CDR3 protein once. The profile covers tens of thousands of distinct CDR3 sequences, with about 75% appearing a single time and about 26% taken by the ten largest. Sequences were obtained from tumor-adjacent normal liver tissue. These receptors were taken from a man in his forties or fifties with primary liver carcinoma and hepatitis B virus infection. CDR3s include the opening cysteine and the closing phenylalanine or tryptophan. The D gene is left open where the match is weak. Clone sizes are given selectively: once, few, many, or a class where the clone is expanded.

size	D	V	J	DNA	CDR3
few	TRBD1	TRBV11-3	TRBJ2-5	TGTGCCAGCAGCCTCGGGACAGGGGAAAGAGAGACCCAGTACTTC	CASSLGTGERETQYF
-	-	TRBV29-1	TRBJ2-5	TGCAGCGTGGAAACAGGGACACAAGAGACCCCGTATTTC	CSVETGTQETPYF
-	-	TRBV6-5	TRBJ2-7	TGTGCCAGCAGTTTACAACGTTTTCGAGACGAGCAGTACTTC	CASSLQRFRDEQYF
-	TRBD1	TRBV10-3	TRBJ2-7	TGTGCCATCATTGTGGACAGGAGGTACGAGCAGTACTTC	CAIIVDRRYEQYF
few	TRBD1	TRBV29-1	TRBJ2-7	TGCAGCGTTGAGGACAGGGAAAGGTACGAGCAGTACTTC	CSVEDRERYEQYF
once	TRBD2	TRBV6-1	TRBJ2-2	TGTGCCAGCAGAGACGGACTAGCTAGAATCGGGGAGTTGTTTTTT	CASRDGLARIGELFF
medium-sized	TRBD2	TRBV29-1	TRBJ2-7	TGCAGCGTTGAGGGACTAGCGGGAAGTGGGCGTTACGAGCAGTACTTC	CSVEGLAGSGRYEQYF
-	-	TRBV4-2	TRBJ1-4	TGTGCCAGCAGCCAATATTCTCAGCTGCCCGATGAAAAACTGTTTTTT	CASSQYSQLPDEKLFF
-	-	TRBV6-5	TRBJ2-6	TGTGCCAGCAGTTACTCATGGGGCTCTGGGACCAACGTCCTGACTTTC	CASSYSWGSGTNVLTF
once	TRBD2	TRBV11-3	TRBJ2-3	TGTGCCAGCAACTCCCACCGGACTAGCGGGAAGAACACAGATACGCAGTACTTT	CASNSHRTSGKNTDTQYF
once	TRBD2	TRBV12-3/TRBV12-4	TRBJ2-7	TGCGCCAGAAGTTTCTCAAGGGTGAGGCGGGAGCGTTTATCCTACGAGCAGTACTTC	CARSFSRVRRERLSYEQYF
-	-	TRBV4-2	TRBJ1-5	TGTGCCAGTAGCCATGAGCCGGGACTTAGCAATCAGCCCCAGCATTTT	CASSHEPGLSNQPQHF
-	TRBD1	TRBV19	TRBJ2-7	TGTGCCAGTAGCCCCGGCGGGACAGGGCGCAACGAGCAGTACTTC	CASSPGGTGRNEQYF
once	-	TRBV7-9	TRBJ1-5	TGTGCCAGCGGCGGCAGCATCACTCAGCCCCAGCATTTT	CASGGSITQPQHF
-	-	TRBV11-2	TRBJ2-3	TGTGCCAGCAGCTTCAACGGGGGTAGCACTGATACGCAATATTTT	CASSFNGGSTDTQYF
many	-	TRBV10-3	TRBJ1-1	TGTGCCATCAGTGGGAACACTGAAGCTTTCTTT	CAISGNTEAFF
-	TRBD1	TRBV5-4	TRBJ2-7	TGTGTCAGCTGCCCGGACAGGAACTACGAGCAATACTTC	CVSCPDRNYEQYF
medium-sized	-	TRBV13	TRBJ2-1	TGTGCCAGCAGCTCACTGCCCAATGAGCAGTTCTTC	CASSSLPNEQFF
-	-	TRBV6-2/TRBV6-3	TRBJ2-7	TGTGCCATCAGTTACCCGGGCGAGAGAAGGTGCGAGCAGTACTTC	CAISYPGERRCEQYF
-	-	TRBV29-1	TRBJ2-7	TGCAGCGCGGGTTGTGGTAATGACGAGCAGTACTTC	CSAGCGNDEQYF
-	TRBD2	TRBV5-8	TRBJ2-4	TGTGCCAACAGCCTGGGACTAGCGGACCCCAAAAACATTCAGTACTTC	CANSLGLADPKNIQYF
many	TRBD1	TRBV30	TRBJ1-1	TGTGCCTGGAGTTCATGGGACAGCGTGAACACTGAAGCTTTCTTT	CAWSSWDSVNTEAFF
-	-	TRBV5-4	TRBJ1-2	TGTGCAAGCAGCGACGGACCAGGGTTAAAGGACTATCGGTACACCTTC	CASSDGPGLKDYRYTF